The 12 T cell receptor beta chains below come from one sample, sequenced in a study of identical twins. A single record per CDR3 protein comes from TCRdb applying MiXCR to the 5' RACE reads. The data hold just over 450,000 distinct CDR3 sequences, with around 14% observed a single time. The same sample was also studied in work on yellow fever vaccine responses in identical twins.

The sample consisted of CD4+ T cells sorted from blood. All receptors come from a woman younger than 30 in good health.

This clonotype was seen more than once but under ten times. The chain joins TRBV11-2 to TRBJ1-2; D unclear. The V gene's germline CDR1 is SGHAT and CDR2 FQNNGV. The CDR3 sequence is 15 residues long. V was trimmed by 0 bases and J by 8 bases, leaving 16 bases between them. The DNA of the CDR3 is TGTGCCAGCAGCTTAGAAGCGGGCCTCTGGCGGGGCTACACCTTC. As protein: CASSLEAGLWRGYTF.

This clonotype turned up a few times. The CDR3 protein is CASKGSGKGVEEQYF. The CDR3 DNA reads TGTGCCAGCAAGGGATCAGGGAAGGGGGTGGAAGAGCAGTACTTC. The chain is built from TRBV2 and TRBJ2-7; possibly TRBD1 for D (6 bases). V lost 7 bases and J lost 7, with 23 bases in between. This CDR3 contains 15 residues. Looked up from germline, CDR1 is SNHLY and CDR2 is FYNNEI.

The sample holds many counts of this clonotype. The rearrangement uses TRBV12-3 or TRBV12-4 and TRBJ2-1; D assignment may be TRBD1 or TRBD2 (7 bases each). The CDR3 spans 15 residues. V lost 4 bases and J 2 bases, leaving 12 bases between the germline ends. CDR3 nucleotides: TGTGCCAGCAGTTCGGGGGGACAGACCTACAATGAGCAGTTCTTC. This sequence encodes CASSSGGQTYNEQFF.

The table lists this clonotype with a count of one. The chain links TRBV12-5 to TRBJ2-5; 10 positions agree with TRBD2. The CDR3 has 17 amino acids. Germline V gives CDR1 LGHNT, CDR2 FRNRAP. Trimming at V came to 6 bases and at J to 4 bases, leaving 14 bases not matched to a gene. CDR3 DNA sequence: TGTGCTAGTGGAAGAGGACAGGCCGGGACTAGCGCAGAGACCCAGTACTTC. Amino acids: CASGRGQAGTSAETQYF.

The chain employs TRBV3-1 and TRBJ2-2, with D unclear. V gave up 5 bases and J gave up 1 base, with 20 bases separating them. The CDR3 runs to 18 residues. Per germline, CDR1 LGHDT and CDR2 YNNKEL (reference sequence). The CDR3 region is CASSSRMALPMNTGELFF. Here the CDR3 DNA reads TGTGCCAGCAGCTCTCGGATGGCCCTACCAATGAACACCGGGGAGCTGTTTTTT.

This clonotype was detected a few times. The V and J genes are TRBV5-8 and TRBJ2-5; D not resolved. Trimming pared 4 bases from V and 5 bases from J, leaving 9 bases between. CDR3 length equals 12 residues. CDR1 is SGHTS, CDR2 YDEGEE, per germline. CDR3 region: CASSPYPETQYF. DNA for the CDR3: TGTGCCAGCAGCCCTTATCCCGAGACCCAGTACTTC.

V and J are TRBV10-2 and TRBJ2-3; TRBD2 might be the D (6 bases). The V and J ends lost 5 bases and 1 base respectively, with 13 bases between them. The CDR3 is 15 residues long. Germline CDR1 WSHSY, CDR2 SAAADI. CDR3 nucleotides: TGCGCCAGCAGTAGGCCCACGGGGGGCACAGATACGCAGTATTTT. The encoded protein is CASSRPTGGTDTQYF.

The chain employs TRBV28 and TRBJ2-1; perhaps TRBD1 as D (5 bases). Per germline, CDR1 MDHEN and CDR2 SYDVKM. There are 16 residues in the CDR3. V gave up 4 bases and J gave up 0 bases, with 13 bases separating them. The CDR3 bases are TGTGCCAGCAGTTCACAGACAGCGTACTCCTACAATGAGCAGTTCTTC. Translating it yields CASSSQTAYSYNEQFF.

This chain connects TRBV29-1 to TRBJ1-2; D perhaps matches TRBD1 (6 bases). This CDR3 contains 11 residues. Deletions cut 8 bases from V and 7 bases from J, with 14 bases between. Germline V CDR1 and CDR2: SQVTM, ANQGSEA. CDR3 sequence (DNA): TGCAGCACCTCAAAAGGGGGTGGCTACACCTTC. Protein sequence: CSTSKGGGYTF. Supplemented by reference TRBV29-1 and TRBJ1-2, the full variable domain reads SAVISQKPSRDICQRGTSLTIQCQVDSQVTMMFWYRQQPGQSLTLIATANQGSEATYESGFVIDKFPISRPNLTFSTLTVSNMSPEDSSIYLCSTSKGGGYTFGSGTRLTVV.

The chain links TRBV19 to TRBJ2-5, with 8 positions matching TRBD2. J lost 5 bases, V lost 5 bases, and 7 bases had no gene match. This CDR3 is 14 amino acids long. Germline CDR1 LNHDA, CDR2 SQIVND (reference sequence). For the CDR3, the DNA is TGTGCCAGTAGTGGTCGGGAGGGCCCGGAGACCCAGTACTTC. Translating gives CASSGREGPETQYF.

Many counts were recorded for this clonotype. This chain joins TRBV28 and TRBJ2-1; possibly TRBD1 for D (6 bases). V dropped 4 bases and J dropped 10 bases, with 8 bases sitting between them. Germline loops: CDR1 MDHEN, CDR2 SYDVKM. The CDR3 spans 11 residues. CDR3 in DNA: TGTGCCAGCAGTTCTAGGGGGGAGCAGTTCTTC. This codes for CASSSRGEQFF.

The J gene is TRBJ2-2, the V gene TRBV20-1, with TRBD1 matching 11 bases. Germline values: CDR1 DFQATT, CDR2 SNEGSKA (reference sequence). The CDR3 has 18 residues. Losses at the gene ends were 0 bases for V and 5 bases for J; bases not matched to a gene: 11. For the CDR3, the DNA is TGCAGTGCTAGAGATTTGGAAAATCGGGACAGGGGGACCGGGGAGCTGTTTTTT. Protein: CSARDLENRDRGTGELFF.